Presented here are 29 T cell receptor beta chains from one specimen sequenced in a study of blood T cell repertoires in COVID-19. Assay: immunoSEQ multiplex PCR; the TCRdb copy retains only in-frame clones and omits some. The sample shows some 83,000 clones, about three quarters of them seen only once. The sample comprised peripheral blood. The receptors derive from a woman older than 75 with acute or convalescent COVID-19.

This chain uses TRBV7-3 with TRBJ2-5; possibly TRBD2 for D (5 bases). The CDR3 totals 14 residues. Trimming took 6 bases from V and 5 from J, leaving 16 bases between them. Germline values: CDR1 SGHTA, CDR2 FQGTGA. Written as DNA, the CDR3 is TGTGCCAGCAGTCCGATTCGGGGTGGCGAGACCCAGTACTTC. Its protein product is CASSPIRGGETQYF.

The V and J genes are TRBV30 and TRBJ1-1, with a weak D call TRBD1 (5 bases). This CDR3 spans 16 amino acids. The V end was cut by 0 bases, the J end by 6 bases, with 20 bases between. Germline V lookup: CDR1 GTSNPN, CDR2 SVGIG (reference sequence). The CDR3 loop reads CAWSVRYGRAIPEAFF. CDR3 sequence (DNA): TGTGCCTGGAGTGTACGATATGGCAGGGCAATCCCTGAAGCTTTCTTT.

The J gene is TRBJ2-7, the V gene TRBV25-1; D perhaps matches TRBD2 (5 bases). CDR1 and CDR2 from the germline V gene are MGHDK and SYGVNS. This CDR3 comprises 13 residues. The germline V and J ends were trimmed by 4 bases and 6 bases, with 13 bases remaining between them. CDR3 region: CASSAELGSEQYF. CDR3 bases: TGTGCCAGCAGTGCGGAATTAGGGAGCGAGCAGTACTTC.

The chain links TRBV3-1 (or the pseudogene TRBV3-2) to TRBJ2-1, with TRBD2 matching over 12 bases. The germline CDR1 and CDR2 sequences are LGHDT and YNNKEL (reference sequence). The CDR3 totals 18 residues. The J segment lost 6 bases and the V segment lost 1 base, leaving 10 bases of the junction unmatched. The CDR3 nucleotides read TGTGCCAGCAGCCAAGCGGCGGCTAGCGGGGGGGTCTTCAATGAGCAGTTCTTC. As protein: CASSQAAASGGVFNEQFF.

This clone has a handful of counts. The sample has other DNA sequences that encode this CDR3 too. V gene TRBV9 combines with J gene TRBJ2-1; 8 nucleotides align to TRBD2. Per germline, CDR1 SGDLS and CDR2 YYNGEE. The trim removed 0 bases at V and 1 base at J, leaving 0 bases unmatched. CDR3 length equals 15 residues. CDR3 sequence: CASSVAGGSYNEQFF. The CDR3 DNA reads as TGTGCCAGCAGCGTAGCGGGGGGGTCCTACAATGAGCAGTTCTTC.

The chain joins TRBV4-3 to TRBJ2-2, with 7 bases identical to TRBD2. The germline V gene encodes CDR1 LGHNA and CDR2 YSLEER. The CDR3 extends over 15 amino acids. V was pared by 9 bases and J by 0 bases, with 7 bases of the junction left unmatched. The CDR3 region is CARGSGGSNTGELFF. As DNA, the CDR3 is TGCGCCAGAGGGTCCGGGGGGTCGAACACCGGGGAGCTGTTTTTT.

The genes are TRBV9 and TRBJ1-2, with TRBD1 matching 9 bases. The CDR3 loop spans 18 amino acids. Germline lookup yields CDR1 SGDLS and CDR2 YYNGEE. V lost 1 base to trimming and J lost 1 base; unmatched junction nucleotides: 11. DNA for the CDR3: TGTGCCAGCAGCGTAAATCGGGACAGGGTAGGGGATAACTATGGCTACACCTTC. Translating gives CASSVNRDRVGDNYGYTF.

The chain couples TRBV7-2 to TRBJ1-2; a weak D match, TRBD1 (6 bases). The CDR3 loop spans 15 amino acids. The germline CDR1 and CDR2 sequences are SGHTA and FQGNSA. The ends were cut back, 4 bases at V and 4 bases at J, with 16 bases in the middle. Here the CDR3 reads CASSSPAGVGYGYTF. The CDR3 nucleotides are TGTGCCAGCAGCTCACCTGCAGGGGTTGGCTATGGCTACACCTTC.

The chain couples TRBV4-3 to TRBJ1-5, with D maybe TRBD1 (5 bases). V lost 0 bases, J lost 9 bases, and 15 bases lay in between. The CDR3 is 15 amino acids. Per germline, CDR1 LGHNA and CDR2 YSLEER. The CDR3 DNA reads as TGCGCCAGCAGCCAAGATCCGCAGGGCCTGGTGCCCCAGCATTTT. As protein: CASSQDPQGLVPQHF.

The rearrangement links TRBV29-1 to TRBJ1-1; D possibly corresponds to TRBD1 (6 bases). Trimming took 3 bases from V and 6 from J, leaving 17 bases between them. This CDR3 has 14 residues. CDR1 SQVTM and CDR2 ANQGSEA come from the germline V gene. CDR3 DNA: TGCAGCGTTGACAAGGGGGTCGGTTTCTCTGAAGCTTTCTTT. Translating it yields CSVDKGVGFSEAFF. Full variable domain (remainder filled in from reference TRBV29-1 and TRBJ1-1): SAVISQKPSRDICQRGTSLTIQCQVDSQVTMMFWYRQQPGQSLTLIATANQGSEATYESGFVIDKFPISRPNLTFSTLTVSNMSPEDSSIYLCSVDKGVGFSEAFFGQGTRLTVV.

V usage is TRBV9 and J usage is TRBJ2-2, with TRBD2 as a possible D gene (6 bases). Trimming shortened V by 2 bases and J by 1 base, and 9 bases separated the two germline ends. Germline V gene lookup returns CDR1 SGDLS and CDR2 YYNGEE. The CDR3 extends over 15 amino acids. In DNA, the CDR3 is TGTGCCAGCAGCGTTGGGACTTTGAACACCGGGGAGCTGTTTTTT. Amino acids: CASSVGTLNTGELFF. The full variable domain, rest sourced from reference TRBV9 and TRBJ2-2, is DSGVTQTPKHLITATGQRVTLRCSPRSGDLSVYWYQQSLDQGLQFLIQYYNGEERAKGNILERFSAQQFPDLHSELNLSSLELGDSALYFCASSVGTLNTGELFFGEGSRLTVL.

This clone was detected once. DNA of the CDR3: TGTGCCAGCAGCCGTACACGAGGTGTAGCTTTCTTT. Its translation: CASSRTRGVAFF. V usage is TRBV11-3 and J usage is TRBJ1-1; no clear D gene. This CDR3 is 12 amino acids long. The germline V and J ends were trimmed by 5 bases and 10 bases, with 14 bases remaining between them. CDR1 and CDR2 from the germline V gene are SGHNT and YENEEA.

The CDR3 coding sequence is TGTGCCAGCAGCTTAGCGAGCGGGGGCTGGGGAACCGGGGAGCTGTTTTTT. This codes for CASSLASGGWGTGELFF. The chain has TRBV7-6 and TRBJ2-2; TRBD2 matches 8 bases. Losses at the gene ends were 0 bases for V and 5 bases for J; bases not matched to a gene: 8. Germline lookup yields CDR1 SGHVS and CDR2 FNYEAQ. The CDR3 runs to 17 residues.

This clone was observed a handful of times. The chain employs TRBV27 and TRBJ2-1; 8 nucleotides line up with TRBD2. Germline V gene lookup returns CDR1 MNHEY and CDR2 SMNVEV (reference sequence). J gave up 0 bases and V 7 bases, and 8 bases lay outside the gene matches. This CDR3 has 16 residues. The CDR3 nucleotides read TGTGCCAGCAAACTAATAGCGGGGAGCTCCTACAATGAGCAGTTCTTC. This encodes CASKLIAGSSYNEQFF.

The chain employs TRBV6-6 and TRBJ2-7; 8 positions agree with TRBD2. The ends lost 6 bases at V and 5 bases at J; junction bases unmatched: 6. This CDR3 has 13 amino acids. Germline V gives CDR1 MNHNY, CDR2 SVGAGI (reference sequence). The DNA of the CDR3 is TGTGCCAGCAGCCAACAGCGGGAGAACGAGCAGTACTTC. Amino acid sequence: CASSQQRENEQYF.

There are a few counts of this clone. This chain connects TRBV3-1 (or the pseudogene TRBV3-2) to TRBJ1-3; TRBD1 matches at 8 bases. This CDR3 is built from 15 residues. The germline gives CDR1 LGHDT, CDR2 YNNKEL (reference sequence). Trimming removed 4 bases from V and 2 bases from J; junction bases left unmatched: 4. The CDR3 bases are TGTGCCAGCAGCCCTACAGGGGGAGCTGGAAACACCATATATTTT. It codes for CASSPTGGAGNTIYF.

The table lists this clone with a few counts. The chain has TRBV10-1 and TRBJ1-4, with D perhaps matching TRBD1 (6 bases). Germline V gives CDR1 WNHNN, CDR2 SYGVQD (reference sequence). The CDR3 loop spans 15 amino acids. V was pared by 7 bases and J by 4 bases, with 16 bases between. The DNA of the CDR3 is TGCGCCAGCACCGCTCGGACAGAAGATAATGAAAAACTGTTTTTT. Amino acid sequence: CASTARTEDNEKLFF.

The rearrangement joins TRBV11-2 to TRBJ1-2; 7 nucleotides agree with TRBD1. Germline CDR1 reads SGHAT; CDR2 reads FQNNGV. This CDR3 is built from 15 residues. The V and J ends lost 5 bases and 8 bases, in that order; junction bases with no gene match: 14. The DNA of the CDR3 is TGTGCCAGCAGCCCGACTACGGGAGGGGGCGGCGGCTACACCTTC. Translated: CASSPTTGGGGGYTF.

This clone has a handful of counts. The J gene is TRBJ1-4, the V gene TRBV7-2, with D perhaps matching TRBD1 (6 bases). This CDR3 has 14 amino acids. Germline V gene lookup returns CDR1 SGHTA and CDR2 FQGNSA. V dropped 3 bases and J dropped 14 bases, with 19 bases sitting between them. CDR3 loop: CASSFGTVGGALFF. The CDR3 bases are TGTGCCAGCAGCTTTGGGACGGTTGGGGGCGCTCTGTTTTTT. The variable domain in full, with the rest retrieved from reference TRBV7-2 and TRBJ1-4, is GAGVSQSPSNKVTEKGKDVELRCDPISGHTALYWYRQSLGQGLEFLIYFQGNSAPDKSGLPSDRFSAERTGGSVSTLTIQRTQQEDSAVYLCASSFGTVGGALFFGSGTQLSVL.

This chain links TRBV7-2 with TRBJ1-1, with D unresolved. Germline CDR1 is SGHTA and CDR2 is FQGNSA. Trimming took off 1 base at V and 1 base at J, with 7 bases between the two ends. This CDR3 has 14 amino acids. In DNA, the CDR3 is TGTGCCAGCAGCTTAGACAGAGCGAACACTGAAGCTTTCTTT. Its translation is CASSLDRANTEAFF.

V usage is TRBV5-5 and J usage is TRBJ1-1; tentative D call: TRBD1 (6 bases). The CDR3 consists of 15 residues. Trimming shortened V by 4 bases and J by 10 bases, and 23 bases separated the two germline ends. Germline V gene lookup returns CDR1 SGHKS and CDR2 YYEKEE (reference sequence). The DNA for the CDR3 is TGTGCCAGCAGCGATTGGACAGCCAACCCCTTGGGAGCTTTCTTT. Encoded protein: CASSDWTANPLGAFF.

V and J are TRBV18 and TRBJ1-2; a weak D match, TRBD1 (6 bases). The CDR3 runs 14 residues. V was pared by 2 bases and J by 6 bases, with 13 bases between. Germline CDR1 KGHSH, CDR2 LQKENI. The CDR3 sequence: CASSPETGRNGYTF. In nucleotides, the CDR3 is TGTGCCAGCTCACCAGAGACAGGCCGAAATGGCTACACCTTC.

The chain is built from TRBV7-2 and TRBJ1-2; a weak D match, TRBD1 (6 bases). Germline V gene data show CDR1 as SGHTA and CDR2 as FQGNSA. V lost 5 bases, J lost 9 bases, and 22 bases lay in between. This CDR3 region has 15 residues. CDR3 protein: CASSLSYTRDNSYTF. Here the CDR3 DNA reads TGTGCCAGCAGCCTGTCATACACTCGGGACAATAGCTACACCTTC.

This clone was picked up a small number of times. This chain connects TRBV5-8 to TRBJ1-3; D is uncertain. This CDR3 is built from 15 residues. Germline lookup yields CDR1 SGHTS and CDR2 YDEGEE. The V end lost 3 bases, the J end lost 1 base, and 11 bases lay between the germline ends. The CDR3 here is CASSSLGGSGNTIYF. Here the CDR3 DNA reads TGTGCCAGCAGCTCCCTCGGAGGATCTGGAAACACCATATATTTT. Variable domain in full (rest from reference TRBV5-8 and TRBJ1-3): EAGVTQSPTHLIKTRGQQATLRCSPISGHTSVYWYQQALGLGLQFLLWYDEGEERNRGNFPPRFSGRQFPNYSSELNVNALELEDSALYLCASSSLGGSGNTIYFGEGSWLTVV.

This sequence joins TRBV27 and TRBJ1-2; TRBD1 matches at 11 bases. The V gene end was trimmed by 5 bases and the J gene end by 5 bases; junction bases not matched to a gene: 7. This CDR3 is 15 amino acids long. CDR1 and CDR2 from the germline V gene are MNHEY and SMNVEV (reference sequence). The CDR3 DNA reads TGTGCCAGCAGTCTGCGGACAGGGGGCGCTTATGGCTACACCTTC. Translation gives CASSLRTGGAYGYTF.

The sample holds one count of this clone. The V gene is TRBV6-5, the J gene TRBJ2-1, with D tentatively TRBD1 (5 bases). CDR3 length: 15 residues. V gave up 0 bases and J gave up 12 bases, with 18 bases separating them. Germline V lookup: CDR1 MNHEY, CDR2 SVGAGI. The chain's CDR3 is CASSYSPVDSIGQFF. The CDR3, as DNA: TGTGCCAGCAGTTACTCACCCGTCGACAGCATCGGGCAGTTCTTC.

CDR3: CASSFQGQETQYF. In DNA, the CDR3 is TGTGCCAGCAGCTTTCAGGGCCAAGAGACCCAGTACTTC. The V gene is TRBV7-8, the J gene TRBJ2-5; possibly TRBD1 for D (5 bases). CDR3 length: 13 residues. V lost 3 bases and J lost 1, with 6 bases in between. Germline V gene data show CDR1 as SGHVS and CDR2 as FQNEAQ.

This clone was observed once. V is TRBV5-6 and J is TRBJ2-1, with 9 bases aligning to TRBD2. Germline values: CDR1 SGHDT, CDR2 YYEEEE. Trimming at V came to 5 bases and at J to 3 bases, leaving 9 bases not matched to a gene. The CDR3 extends over 16 amino acids. CDR3 sequence reads: CASSAGGPYFYNEQFF. Here the CDR3 DNA reads TGTGCCAGCAGTGCGGGGGGGCCCTATTTCTACAATGAGCAGTTCTTC.

In this sample, this clone turned up many times. The chain carries TRBV5-6 and TRBJ1-1, with D maybe TRBD1 (6 bases). Germline V gene sequence: CDR1 SGHDT, CDR2 YYEEEE. Trimming took 0 bases from V and 5 from J, leaving 8 bases between them. CDR3 length: 13 amino acids. For the CDR3, the DNA is TGTGCCAGCAGCTTGGAAAGGGGGACTGAAGCTTTCTTT. It encodes CASSLERGTEAFF.